Listed below are T cell receptor beta chains from one sample, sequenced in a study of Graves' ophthalmopathy and Graves' hyperthyroidism. TCRdb used MiXCR to reprocess the multiplex PCR reads, holding one entry per CDR3 protein. The profile covers around 1,000,000 distinct CDR3 sequences, with about 36% appearing a single time and 11% taken by the ten largest. Sequencing was done on a sample of peripheral blood or thyroid tissue (not recorded which). Source of these receptors: an adult man with Graves' hyperthyroidism. CDR3s include the opening cysteine and the closing phenylalanine or tryptophan. Fields, in order: D gene, J gene, V gene, CDR3 length, clone size, CDR3 protein, CDR3 DNA. A D gene is named only where the DNA matches it firmly. Only some rows state a clone size, as once, few, many or a class for expanded clones.

NA TRBJ1-5 TRBV19 17 many CASSIWSGPGGNQPQHF TGTGCCAGTAGTATTTGGAGCGGGCCGGGCGGAAATCAGCCCCAGCATTTT
NA TRBJ2-2 TRBV5-1 15 NA CASSSVGLNTGELFF TGCGCCAGCAGCTCGGTGGGCTTGAACACCGGGGAGCTGTTTTTT
TRBD1 TRBJ1-2 TRBV24-1 15 NA CATSDTRQGPYGYTF TGTGCCACCAGTGATACCCGACAGGGGCCATATGGCTACACCTTC
TRBD2 TRBJ2-5 TRBV7-9 18 many CASSPREGLAGVVETQYF TGTGCCAGCAGCCCTAGAGAGGGACTAGCGGGAGTTGTTGAGACCCAGTACTTC
NA TRBJ1-2 TRBV20-1 14 NA CSVDTGASNYGYTF TGCAGTGTGGACACGGGGGCGTCTAACTATGGCTACACCTTC
NA TRBJ1-4 TRBV7-2 14 NA CASSHDTPNEKLFF TGTGCCAGCAGCCATGACACCCCTAATGAAAAACTGTTTTTT
NA TRBJ1-1 TRBV15 15 NA CATSRVRRGNTEAFF TGTGCCACCAGCAGGGTCCGTCGGGGCAACACTGAAGCTTTCTTT
NA TRBJ1-5 TRBV7-9 12 many CASSLGLQPQHF TGTGCCAGCAGCTTAGGCCTTCAGCCCCAGCATTTT
NA TRBJ2-5 TRBV18 15 many CASSPASLLPETQYF TGTGCCAGCTCACCGGCCAGCCTCCTCCCAGAGACCCAGTACTTC
TRBD1 TRBJ1-2 TRBV29-1 10 NA CRTGYYGYTF TGCAGGACAGGGTACTATGGCTACACCTTC
NA TRBJ1-5 TRBV7-2 14 few CASSSRNTNQPQHF TGTGCCAGCAGCTCGCGGAACACAAATCAGCCCCAGCATTTT
NA TRBJ2-7 TRBV30 13 NA CALTGPPLYEQYF TGTGCCTTGACCGGGCCTCCCCTCTACGAGCAGTACTTC
NA TRBJ2-1 TRBV12-3/TRBV12-4 13 NA CASRPAIRDEQFF TGTGCCAGCAGGCCGGCGATCCGAGATGAGCAGTTCTTC
NA TRBJ2-5 TRBV25-1 16 few CASSLTTGEYQETQYF TGTGCCAGCAGTCTAACGACTGGAGAGTACCAAGAGACCCAGTACTTC
TRBD1 TRBJ2-2 TRBV7-9 14 many CASRSGTGHGELFF TGTGCCAGCAGATCCGGGACAGGGCACGGGGAGCTGTTTTTT
NA TRBJ1-2 TRBV28 13 few CASGGRGGYGYTF TGTGCCAGCGGGGGCAGGGGAGGCTATGGCTACACCTTC
NA TRBJ2-6 TRBV3-1 18 NA CASSRDQPEISGANVLTF TGTGCCAGCAGCCGAGATCAGCCGGAGATCTCTGGGGCCAACGTCCTGACTTTC
TRBD1 TRBJ2-7 TRBV10-3 15 NA CASSEEGQESNEQYF TGTGCCAGCAGTGAAGAGGGACAGGAGAGCAACGAGCAGTACTTC
TRBD1 TRBJ1-4 TRBV2 15 NA CASSSTGEGPEKPFF TGTGCCAGCAGTTCCACAGGGGAGGGCCCTGAAAAACCGTTTTTT
NA TRBJ2-5 TRBV11-2 15 many CASSSPVPRGETQYF TGTGCCAGCAGCTCCCCAGTTCCCCGAGGGGAGACCCAGTACTTC
NA TRBJ2-2 TRBV7-8 11 many CASSYAGELFF TGTGCCAGCAGCTACGCCGGGGAGCTGTTTTTT
NA TRBJ2-7 TRBV11-2 16 many CASSFSEGISSYEQYF TGTGCCAGCAGCTTTTCGGAGGGGATAAGCTCCTACGAGCAGTACTTC
TRBD1 TRBJ1-1 TRBV9 16 NA CASSVGFQGGPTEAFF TGTGCCAGCAGCGTAGGATTTCAGGGGGGCCCCACTGAAGCTTTCTTT
TRBD2 TRBJ2-5 TRBV29-1 18 many CSVERTATSEIGVETQYF TGCAGCGTTGAACGGACCGCGACTAGCGAGATCGGGGTGGAGACCCAGTACTTC
TRBD1 TRBJ1-2 TRBV11-2 14 few CASSWTGNNYGYTF TGTGCCAGCAGCTGGACAGGGAATAACTATGGCTACACCTTC
NA TRBJ2-5 TRBV20-1 15 NA CSARIDSGTQETQYF TGCAGTGCTAGAATCGATAGCGGAACCCAAGAGACCCAGTACTTC
TRBD1 TRBJ2-7 TRBV10-3 13 few CATKGQGPYEQYF TGTGCCACCAAGGGACAGGGTCCCTACGAGCAGTACTTC
NA TRBJ2-5 TRBV24-1 16 NA CATSDRDKISEETQYF TGTGCCACCAGTGACCGGGATAAAATATCCGAAGAGACCCAGTACTTC
TRBD1 TRBJ2-7 TRBV12-3/TRBV12-4 13 many CANSLTGGNEQYF TGTGCCAACAGCCTGACAGGGGGTAACGAGCAGTACTTC
TRBD2 TRBJ2-2 TRBV9 14 NA CASSNSGGTGELFF TGTGCCAGCAGCAATTCGGGAGGCACCGGGGAGCTGTTTTTT
NA TRBJ1-6 TRBV4-3 16 many CASSSRQSSYNSPLHF TGCGCCAGCAGCTCGCGACAGAGCTCCTATAATTCACCCCTCCACTTT
TRBD2 TRBJ2-5 TRBV9 18 few CASSFEAWTSGFQETQYF TGTGCCAGCAGTTTTGAGGCCTGGACTAGCGGGTTCCAAGAGACCCAGTACTTC
NA TRBJ2-7 TRBV4-3 15 NA CASSQEFQGAYEQYF TGCGCCAGCAGCCAAGAATTTCAGGGAGCGTACGAGCAGTACTTC
NA TRBJ2-2 TRBV13 10 NA CASSRRGLFF TGTGCCAGCAGCCGCAGGGGGCTGTTTTTT
TRBD1 TRBJ2-7 TRBV25-1 14 NA CASVPGQENYEQYF TGTGCCAGCGTTCCGGGACAGGAGAACTACGAGCAGTACTTC
NA TRBJ2-5 TRBV7-2 17 NA CASSQEAYRVSFGTQYF TGTGCCAGCAGCCAAGAGGCGTACAGGGTCAGTTTCGGGACCCAGTACTTC
NA TRBJ2-2 TRBV15 16 many CATSRDAGMGTGELFF TGTGCCACCAGCAGAGACGCAGGGATGGGCACCGGGGAGCTGTTTTTT
NA TRBJ2-7 TRBV29-1 11 once CSVEVNREQYF TGCAGCGTTGAAGTAAACCGGGAGCAGTACTTC
NA TRBJ2-7 TRBV10-2 14 NA CASNLAGETYEQYF TGTGCCAGCAACCTCGCAGGGGAAACCTACGAGCAGTACTTC
NA TRBJ1-2 TRBV15 15 NA CATSRESDMNYGYTF TGTGCCACCAGCAGAGAATCGGACATGAACTATGGCTACACCTTC
NA TRBJ1-5 TRBV2 13 NA CASMTDTNQPQHF TGTGCCAGCATGACAGACACTAATCAGCCCCAGCATTTT
NA TRBJ2-7 TRBV6-1 16 NA CASSEALLAGGREQYF TGTGCCAGCAGTGAAGCGCTTCTTGCCGGGGGACGCGAGCAGTACTTC
NA TRBJ1-6 TRBV5-1 14 NA CASSLAEHNSPLHF TGCGCCAGCAGCTTGGCAGAACATAATTCACCCCTCCACTTT
NA TRBJ2-7 TRBV4-1 15 NA CASSQDLINSYEQYF TGCGCCAGCAGCCAAGATCTTATTAACAGCTACGAGCAGTACTTC
TRBD2 TRBJ2-7 TRBV7-8 15 NA CASSHKAGGDYEQYF TGTGCCAGCAGCCACAAGGCGGGGGGCGACTACGAGCAGTACTTC
TRBD1 TRBJ2-7 TRBV14 17 NA CASSQKSDGTGAYEQYF TGTGCCAGCAGCCAAAAATCGGACGGGACAGGGGCCTACGAGCAGTACTTC
NA TRBJ1-1 TRBV20-1 13 few CSASEGLNTEAFF TGCAGTGCTAGCGAGGGGTTGAACACTGAAGCTTTCTTT
TRBD1 TRBJ1-6 TRBV7-9 13 NA CASSFSQGTPLHF TGTGCCAGCAGCTTCTCACAGGGGACACCCCTCCACTTT
NA TRBJ1-4 TRBV25-1 12 once CASRGNGEKLFF TGTGCTAGTCGGGGGAATGGAGAAAAACTGTTTTTT
NA TRBJ2-2 TRBV7-2 11 NA CASSPRGGLFF TGTGCCAGCAGCCCCAGAGGGGGGCTGTTTTTT
TRBD1 TRBJ1-6 TRBV15 15 NA CATSTGTGAGSPLHF TGTGCCACCAGCACCGGGACAGGGGCGGGTTCACCCCTCCACTTT
NA TRBJ1-2 TRBV7-8 12 many CASSLASSGYTF TGTGCCAGCAGCTTAGCTTCTAGTGGCTACACCTTC
NA TRBJ2-7 TRBV11-2 11 few CASSLERLQYF TGTGCCAGCAGCTTAGAACGGCTACAGTACTTC